A selection of T cell receptor beta chains follows, all from one sample in a study of monozygotic twins with inflammatory bowel disease. Reprocessing the 5' RACE reads, TCRdb reports a single entry for every CDR3 protein and omits DNA. Found here are over 100,000 distinct CDR3 sequences; the top ten clones hold around 12%. Sequences were obtained from blood. The source is a human donor with ulcerative colitis or Crohn's disease, or a healthy co-twin of an affected twin (not recorded which). Both conserved end residues are part of each CDR3.

CDR3aa: CASSRDSTNGYTF; j_gene: TRBJ1-2; v_gene: TRBV3-1; len: 13
CDR3aa: CATSRDQSRISYEQYF; j_gene: TRBJ2-7; v_gene: TRBV15; len: 16
CDR3aa: CASSPAGTGREKLFF; j_gene: TRBJ1-4; v_gene: TRBV7-2; len: 15
CDR3aa: CSASGRARVNEQFF; j_gene: TRBJ2-1; v_gene: TRBV20-1; len: 14
CDR3aa: CSATRDTYYEQYF; j_gene: TRBJ2-7; v_gene: TRBV20-1; len: 13
CDR3aa: CASSQDPTGEVGELFF; j_gene: TRBJ2-2; v_gene: TRBV4-2; len: 16
CDR3aa: CASLRAGSSYNEQFF; j_gene: TRBJ2-1; v_gene: TRBV12-3/TRBV12-4; len: 15
CDR3aa: CASSKLAGGQFF; j_gene: TRBJ2-1; v_gene: TRBV7-2; len: 12
CDR3aa: CASSLVLSVGRAGNEQFF; j_gene: TRBJ2-1; v_gene: TRBV5-1; len: 18
CDR3aa: CASSHRGSYNSPLHF; j_gene: TRBJ1-6; v_gene: TRBV4-1; len: 15
CDR3aa: CASSSPGTPNTEAFF; j_gene: TRBJ1-1; v_gene: TRBV7-3; len: 15
CDR3aa: CASSSDPGITNYGYTF; j_gene: TRBJ1-2; v_gene: TRBV5-1; len: 16
CDR3aa: CASSLRPPGLERPQHF; j_gene: TRBJ1-5; v_gene: TRBV27; len: 16
CDR3aa: CAIRGTSVSYEQYF; j_gene: TRBJ2-7; v_gene: TRBV10-3; len: 14
CDR3aa: CASSPPRFAGVSEQYF; j_gene: TRBJ2-7; v_gene: TRBV18; len: 16
CDR3aa: CASSNRNSYEQYF; j_gene: TRBJ2-7; v_gene: TRBV7-2; len: 13
CDR3aa: CASSRAGGAETQYF; j_gene: TRBJ2-5; v_gene: TRBV28; len: 14
CDR3aa: CASSLSGGENTGELFF; j_gene: TRBJ2-2; v_gene: TRBV28; len: 16
CDR3aa: CASSLAHRGETQYF; j_gene: TRBJ2-5; v_gene: TRBV7-2; len: 14
CDR3aa: CASSYRGTGSDQETQYF; j_gene: TRBJ2-5; v_gene: TRBV6-5; len: 17
CDR3aa: CASSLAFTGGINQPQHF; j_gene: TRBJ1-5; v_gene: TRBV5-6; len: 17
CDR3aa: CASSFALGTYGYTF; j_gene: TRBJ1-2; v_gene: TRBV28; len: 14
CDR3aa: CASSPLTDNNEQFF; j_gene: TRBJ2-1; v_gene: TRBV18; len: 14
CDR3aa: CASSERGQGFRQPQHF; j_gene: TRBJ1-5; v_gene: TRBV2; len: 16
CDR3aa: CSVFPGDTEAFF; j_gene: TRBJ1-1; v_gene: TRBV29-1; len: 12
CDR3aa: CASSSADRNIYGYTF; j_gene: TRBJ1-2; v_gene: TRBV7-2; len: 15
CDR3aa: CASSPQSHPNTEAFF; j_gene: TRBJ1-1; v_gene: TRBV12-3/TRBV12-4; len: 15
CDR3aa: CASSPDGQLGNTIYF; j_gene: TRBJ1-3; v_gene: TRBV14; len: 15
CDR3aa: CASSERQGATNEKLFF; j_gene: TRBJ1-4; v_gene: TRBV27; len: 16
CDR3aa: CSASRDRGNPYEQYF; j_gene: TRBJ2-7; v_gene: TRBV20-1; len: 15
CDR3aa: CASSLGLAGDNEQFF; j_gene: TRBJ2-1; v_gene: TRBV5-1; len: 15
CDR3aa: CASSLVVTGANVLTF; j_gene: TRBJ2-6; v_gene: TRBV5-1; len: 15